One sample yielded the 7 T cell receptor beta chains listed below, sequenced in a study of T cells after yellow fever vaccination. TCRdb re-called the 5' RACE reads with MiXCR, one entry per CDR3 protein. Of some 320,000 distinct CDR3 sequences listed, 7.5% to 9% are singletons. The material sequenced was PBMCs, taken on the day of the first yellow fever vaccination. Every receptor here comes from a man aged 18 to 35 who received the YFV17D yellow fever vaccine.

The CDR3 DNA follows: TGTGCCAGCAGTTTAAATCCAAGACCGAACGCCAAAAACATTCAGTACTTC. Amino acids: CASSLNPRPNAKNIQYF. The chain joins TRBV12-3 or TRBV12-4 to TRBJ2-4; unclear D gene. Trimming removed 2 bases at V and 1 base at J, with 15 bases between. This CDR3 has 17 residues.

The CDR3 here is CASRTQGGWTGELFF. In nucleotides, the CDR3 is TGTGCCAGCAGAACTCAGGGGGGGTGGACCGGGGAGCTGTTTTTT. The genes are TRBV11-2 and TRBJ2-2, with D possibly being TRBD1 or TRBD2 (7 bases each). This CDR3 is 15 amino acids long. Germline V gives CDR1 SGHAT, CDR2 FQNNGV. V lost 6 bases and J 5 bases, leaving 16 bases between the germline ends.

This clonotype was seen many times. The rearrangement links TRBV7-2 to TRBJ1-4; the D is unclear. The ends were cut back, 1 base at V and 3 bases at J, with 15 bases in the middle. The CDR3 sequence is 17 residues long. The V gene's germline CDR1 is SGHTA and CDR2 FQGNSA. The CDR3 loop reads CASSLGPPGMANEKLFF. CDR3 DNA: TGTGCCAGCAGCTTAGGCCCCCCAGGAATGGCTAATGAAAAACTGTTTTTT.

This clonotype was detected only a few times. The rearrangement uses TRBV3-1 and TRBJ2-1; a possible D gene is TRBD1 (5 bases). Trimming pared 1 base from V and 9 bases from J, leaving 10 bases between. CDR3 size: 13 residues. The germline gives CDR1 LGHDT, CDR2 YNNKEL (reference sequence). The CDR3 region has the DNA TGTGCCAGCAGCCAAGTCAGGGTGGGTGAGCAGTTCTTC. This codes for CASSQVRVGEQFF.

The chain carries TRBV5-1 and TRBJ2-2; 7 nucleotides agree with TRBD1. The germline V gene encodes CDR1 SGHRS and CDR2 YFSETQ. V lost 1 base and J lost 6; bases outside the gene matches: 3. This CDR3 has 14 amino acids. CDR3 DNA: TGCGCCAGCAGCTTGACAGGGGTTTCCGGGGAGCTGTTTTTT. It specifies CASSLTGVSGELFF.

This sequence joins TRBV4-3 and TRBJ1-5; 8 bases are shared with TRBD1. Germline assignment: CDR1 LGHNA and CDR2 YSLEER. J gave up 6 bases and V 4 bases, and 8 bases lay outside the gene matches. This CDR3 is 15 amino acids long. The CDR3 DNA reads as TGCGCCAGCAGCCCCACCTGGACAGGGACTCAGCCCCAGCATTTT. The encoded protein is CASSPTWTGTQPQHF.

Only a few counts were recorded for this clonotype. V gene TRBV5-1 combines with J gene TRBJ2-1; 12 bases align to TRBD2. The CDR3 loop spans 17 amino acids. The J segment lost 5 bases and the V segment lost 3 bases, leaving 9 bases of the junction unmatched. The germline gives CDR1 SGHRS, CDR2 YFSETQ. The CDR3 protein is CASSSGLAGRINNEQFF. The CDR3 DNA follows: TGCGCCAGCAGCTCTGGACTAGCGGGGCGTATAAACAATGAGCAGTTCTTC.